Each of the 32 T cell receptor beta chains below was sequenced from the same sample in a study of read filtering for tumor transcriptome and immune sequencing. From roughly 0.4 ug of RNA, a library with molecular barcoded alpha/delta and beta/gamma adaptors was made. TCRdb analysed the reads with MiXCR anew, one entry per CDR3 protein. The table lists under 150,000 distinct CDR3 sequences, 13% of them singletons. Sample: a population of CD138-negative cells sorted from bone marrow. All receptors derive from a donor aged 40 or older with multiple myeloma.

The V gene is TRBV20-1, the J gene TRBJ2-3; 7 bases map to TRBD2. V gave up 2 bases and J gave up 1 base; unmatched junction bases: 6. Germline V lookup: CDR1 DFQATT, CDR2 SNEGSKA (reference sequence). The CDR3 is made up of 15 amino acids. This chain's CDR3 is CSARRSGSGTDTQYF. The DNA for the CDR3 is TGCAGTGCTAGACGTAGCGGGTCGGGCACAGATACGCAGTATTTT.

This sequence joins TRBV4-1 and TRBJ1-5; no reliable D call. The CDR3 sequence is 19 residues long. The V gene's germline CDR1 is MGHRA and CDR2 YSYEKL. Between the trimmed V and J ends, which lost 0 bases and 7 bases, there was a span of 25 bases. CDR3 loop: CASSQETLRGLTMRQPQHF. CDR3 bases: TGCGCCAGCAGCCAAGAGACCTTAAGAGGGCTGACCATGAGGCAGCCCCAGCATTTT.

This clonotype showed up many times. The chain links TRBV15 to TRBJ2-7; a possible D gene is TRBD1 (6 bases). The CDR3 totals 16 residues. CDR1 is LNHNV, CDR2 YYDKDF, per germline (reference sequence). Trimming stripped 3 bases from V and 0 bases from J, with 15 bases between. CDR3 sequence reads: CATSSDDRSSSYEQYF. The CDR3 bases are TGTGCCACCAGCAGTGACGACAGGTCGAGCTCCTACGAGCAGTACTTC. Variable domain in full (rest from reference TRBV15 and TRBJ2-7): DAMVIQNPRYQVTQFGKPVTLSCSQTLNHNVMYWYQQKSSQAPKLLFHYYDKDFNNEADTPDNFQSRRPNTSFCFLDIRSPGLGDTAMYLCATSSDDRSSSYEQYFGPGTRLTVT.

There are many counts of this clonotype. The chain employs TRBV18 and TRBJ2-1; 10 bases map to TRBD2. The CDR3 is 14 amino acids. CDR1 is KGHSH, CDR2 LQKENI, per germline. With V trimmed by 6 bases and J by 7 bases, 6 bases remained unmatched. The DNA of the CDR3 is TGTGCCAGCTCGCTAGCGGGAGTCCGAAATGAGCAGTTCTTC. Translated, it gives CASSLAGVRNEQFF. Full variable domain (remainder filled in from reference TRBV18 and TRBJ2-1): NAGVMQNPRHLVRRRGQEARLRCSPMKGHSHVYWYRQLPEEGLKFMVYLQKENIIDESGMPKERFSAEFPKEGPSILRIQQVVRGDSAAYFCASSLAGVRNEQFFGPGTRLTVL.

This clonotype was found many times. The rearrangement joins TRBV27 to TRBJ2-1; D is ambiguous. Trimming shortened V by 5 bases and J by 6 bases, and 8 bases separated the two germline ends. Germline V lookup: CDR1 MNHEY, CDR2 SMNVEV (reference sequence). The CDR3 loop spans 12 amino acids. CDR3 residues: CASSKIGNEQFF. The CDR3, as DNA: TGTGCCAGCAGTAAGATAGGCAATGAGCAGTTCTTC.

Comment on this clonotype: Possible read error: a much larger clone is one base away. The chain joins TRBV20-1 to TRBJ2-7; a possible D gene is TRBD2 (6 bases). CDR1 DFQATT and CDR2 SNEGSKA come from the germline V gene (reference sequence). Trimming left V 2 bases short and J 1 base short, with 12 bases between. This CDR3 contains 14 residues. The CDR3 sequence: CSARPAGLSYEQYF. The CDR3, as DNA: TGCAGTGCTAGACCAGCGGGTCTATCCTACGAGCAGTACTTC.

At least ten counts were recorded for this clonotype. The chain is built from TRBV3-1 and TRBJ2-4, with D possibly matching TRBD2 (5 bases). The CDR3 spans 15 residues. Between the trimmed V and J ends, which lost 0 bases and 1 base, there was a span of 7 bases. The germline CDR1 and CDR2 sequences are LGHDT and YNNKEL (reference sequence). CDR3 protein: CASSQDPGAKNIQYF. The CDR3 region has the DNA TGTGCCAGCAGCCAAGATCCGGGGGCCAAAAACATTCAGTACTTC.

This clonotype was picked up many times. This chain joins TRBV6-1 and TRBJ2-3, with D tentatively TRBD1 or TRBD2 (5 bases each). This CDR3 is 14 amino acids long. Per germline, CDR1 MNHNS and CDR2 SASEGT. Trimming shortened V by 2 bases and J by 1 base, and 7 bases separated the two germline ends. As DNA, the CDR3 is TGTGCCAGCAGTGAACAGGGACGCACAGATACGCAGTATTTT. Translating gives CASSEQGRTDTQYF.

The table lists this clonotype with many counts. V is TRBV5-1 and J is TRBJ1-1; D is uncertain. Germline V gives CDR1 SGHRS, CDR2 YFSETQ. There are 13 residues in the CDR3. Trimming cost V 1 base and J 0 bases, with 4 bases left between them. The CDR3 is CASSLSMNTEAFF. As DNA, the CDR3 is TGCGCCAGCAGCTTGAGCATGAACACTGAAGCTTTCTTT.

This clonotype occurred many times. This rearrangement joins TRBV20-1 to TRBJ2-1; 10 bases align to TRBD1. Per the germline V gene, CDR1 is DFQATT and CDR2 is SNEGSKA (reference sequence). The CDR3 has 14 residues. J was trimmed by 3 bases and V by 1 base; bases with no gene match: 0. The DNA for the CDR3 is TGCAGTGCTAGAGGGACAGGGGGCTACAATGAGCAGTTCTTC. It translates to CSARGTGGYNEQFF.

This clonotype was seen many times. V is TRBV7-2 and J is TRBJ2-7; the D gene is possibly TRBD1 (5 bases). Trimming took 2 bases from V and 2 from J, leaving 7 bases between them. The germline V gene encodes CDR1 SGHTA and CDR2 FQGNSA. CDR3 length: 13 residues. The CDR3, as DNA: TGTGCCAGCAGCTTAAAACAGGCCTACGAGCAGTACTTC. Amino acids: CASSLKQAYEQYF.

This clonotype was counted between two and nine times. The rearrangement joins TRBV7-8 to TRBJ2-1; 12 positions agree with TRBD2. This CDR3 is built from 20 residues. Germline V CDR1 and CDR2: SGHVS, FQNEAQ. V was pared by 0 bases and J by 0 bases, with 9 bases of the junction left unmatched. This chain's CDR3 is CASSLAGTSGQIHSYNEQFF. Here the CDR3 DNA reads TGTGCCAGCAGCTTAGCGGGGACTAGCGGGCAGATCCACTCCTACAATGAGCAGTTCTTC.

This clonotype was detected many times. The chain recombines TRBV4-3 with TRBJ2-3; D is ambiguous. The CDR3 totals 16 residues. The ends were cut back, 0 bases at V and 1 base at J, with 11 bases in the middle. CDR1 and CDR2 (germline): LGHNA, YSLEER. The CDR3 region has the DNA TGCGCCAGCAGCCAAGAATTAAAAGAGCGCACAGATACGCAGTATTTT. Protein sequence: CASSQELKERTDTQYF.

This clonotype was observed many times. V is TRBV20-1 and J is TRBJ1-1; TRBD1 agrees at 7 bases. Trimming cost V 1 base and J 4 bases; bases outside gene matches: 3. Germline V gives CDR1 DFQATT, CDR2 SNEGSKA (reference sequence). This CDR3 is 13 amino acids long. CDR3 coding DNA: TGCAGTGCTAGAGGGGCAGGGGGCACTGAAGCTTTCTTT. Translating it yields CSARGAGGTEAFF.

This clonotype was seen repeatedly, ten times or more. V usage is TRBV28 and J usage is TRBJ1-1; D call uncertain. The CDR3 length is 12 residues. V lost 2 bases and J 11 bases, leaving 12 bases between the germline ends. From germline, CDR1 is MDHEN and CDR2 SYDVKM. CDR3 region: CASSLRQNWAFF. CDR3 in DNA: TGTGCCAGCAGTTTACGGCAGAACTGGGCTTTCTTT.

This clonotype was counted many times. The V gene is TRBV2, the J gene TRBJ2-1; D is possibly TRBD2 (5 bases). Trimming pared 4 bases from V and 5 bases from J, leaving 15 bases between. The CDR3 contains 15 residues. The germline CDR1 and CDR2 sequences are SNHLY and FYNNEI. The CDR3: CASSAWLAGDNEQFF. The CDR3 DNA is TGTGCCAGCAGTGCGTGGCTAGCAGGCGACAATGAGCAGTTCTTC.

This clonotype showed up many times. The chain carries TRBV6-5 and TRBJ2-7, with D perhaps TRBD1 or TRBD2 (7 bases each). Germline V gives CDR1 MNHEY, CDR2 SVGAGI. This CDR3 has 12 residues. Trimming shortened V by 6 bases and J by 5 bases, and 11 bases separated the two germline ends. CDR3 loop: CASSRGGDEQYF. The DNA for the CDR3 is TGTGCCAGCAGCAGGGGGGGAGACGAGCAGTACTTC.

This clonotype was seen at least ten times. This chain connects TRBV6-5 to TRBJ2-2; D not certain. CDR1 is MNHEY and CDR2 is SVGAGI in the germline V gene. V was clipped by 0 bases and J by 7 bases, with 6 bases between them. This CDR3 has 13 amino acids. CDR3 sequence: CASSYSLIGELFF. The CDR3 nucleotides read TGTGCCAGCAGTTACTCCCTAATCGGGGAGCTGTTTTTT.

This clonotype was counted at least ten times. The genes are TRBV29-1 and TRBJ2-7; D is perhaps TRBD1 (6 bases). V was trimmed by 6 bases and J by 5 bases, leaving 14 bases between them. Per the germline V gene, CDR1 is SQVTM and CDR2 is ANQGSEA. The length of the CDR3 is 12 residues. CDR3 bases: TGCAGCGTCACTACAGGGACCAACGAGCAGTACTTC. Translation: CSVTTGTNEQYF.

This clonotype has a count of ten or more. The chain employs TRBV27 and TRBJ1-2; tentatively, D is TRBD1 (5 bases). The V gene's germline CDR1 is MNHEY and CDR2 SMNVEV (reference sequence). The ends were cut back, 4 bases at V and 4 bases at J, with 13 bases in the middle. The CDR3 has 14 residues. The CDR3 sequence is CASSSAGFGYGYTF. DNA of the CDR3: TGTGCCAGCAGTTCGGCAGGGTTCGGCTATGGCTACACCTTC.

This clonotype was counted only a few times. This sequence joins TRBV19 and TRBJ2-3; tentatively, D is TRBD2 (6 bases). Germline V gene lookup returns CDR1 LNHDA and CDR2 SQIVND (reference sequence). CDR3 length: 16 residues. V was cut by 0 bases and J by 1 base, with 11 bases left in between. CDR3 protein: CASSIEEGSGTDTQYF. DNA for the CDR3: TGTGCCAGTAGTATAGAGGAGGGGTCGGGCACAGATACGCAGTATTTT.

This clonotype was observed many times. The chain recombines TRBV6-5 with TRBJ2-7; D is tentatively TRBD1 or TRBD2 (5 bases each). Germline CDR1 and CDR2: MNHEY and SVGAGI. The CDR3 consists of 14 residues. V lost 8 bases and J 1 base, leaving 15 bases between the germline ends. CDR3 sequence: CASRRGEWSYEQYF. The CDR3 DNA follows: TGTGCCAGCCGAAGGGGAGAATGGTCCTACGAGCAGTACTTC.

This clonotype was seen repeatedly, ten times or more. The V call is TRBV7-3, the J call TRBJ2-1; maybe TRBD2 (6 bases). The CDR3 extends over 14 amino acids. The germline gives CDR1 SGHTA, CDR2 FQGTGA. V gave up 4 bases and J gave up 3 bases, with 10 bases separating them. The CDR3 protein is CASSSSGDYNEQFF. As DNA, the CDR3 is TGTGCCAGCAGCTCCTCGGGGGACTACAATGAGCAGTTCTTC.

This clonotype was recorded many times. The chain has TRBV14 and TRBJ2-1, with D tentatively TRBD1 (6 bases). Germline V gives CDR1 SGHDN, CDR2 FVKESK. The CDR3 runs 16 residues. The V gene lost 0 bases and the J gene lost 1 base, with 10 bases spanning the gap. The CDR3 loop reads CASSQEDSRSYNEQFF. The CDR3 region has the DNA TGTGCCAGCAGCCAAGAGGACAGCCGATCCTACAATGAGCAGTTCTTC.

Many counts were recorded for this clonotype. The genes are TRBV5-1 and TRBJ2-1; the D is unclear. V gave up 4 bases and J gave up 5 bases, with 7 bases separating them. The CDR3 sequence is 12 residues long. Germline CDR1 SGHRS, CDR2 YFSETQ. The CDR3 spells CASSPNNNEQFF. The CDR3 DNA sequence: TGCGCCAGCAGCCCGAACAACAATGAGCAGTTCTTC.

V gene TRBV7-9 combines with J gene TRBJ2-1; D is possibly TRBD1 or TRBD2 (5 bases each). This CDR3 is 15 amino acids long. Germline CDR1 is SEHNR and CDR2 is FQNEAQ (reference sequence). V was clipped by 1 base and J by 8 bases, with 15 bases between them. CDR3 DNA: TGTGCCAGCAGCTTAGGGGGCATCGAGGGGTATGAGCAGTTCTTC. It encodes CASSLGGIEGYEQFF. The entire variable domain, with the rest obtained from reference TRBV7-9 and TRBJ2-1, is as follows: DTGVSQNPRHKITKRGQNVTFRCDPISEHNRLYWYRQTLGQGPEFLTYFQNEAQLEKSRLLSDRFSAERPKGSFSTLEIQRTEQGDSAMYLCASSLGGIEGYEQFFGPGTRLTVL.

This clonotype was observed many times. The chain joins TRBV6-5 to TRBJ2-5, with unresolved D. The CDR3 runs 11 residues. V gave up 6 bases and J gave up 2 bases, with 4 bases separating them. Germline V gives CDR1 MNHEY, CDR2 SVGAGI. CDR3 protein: CASRTQETQYF. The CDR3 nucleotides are TGTGCCAGCAGAACACAAGAGACCCAGTACTTC.

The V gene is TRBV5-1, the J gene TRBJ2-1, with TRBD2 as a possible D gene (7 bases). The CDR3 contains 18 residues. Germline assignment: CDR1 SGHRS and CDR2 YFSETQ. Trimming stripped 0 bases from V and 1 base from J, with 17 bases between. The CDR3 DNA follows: TGCGCCAGCAGCTTGGAGGCGGGGGCCTTCCCTTCCTACAATGAGCAGTTCTTC. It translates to CASSLEAGAFPSYNEQFF.

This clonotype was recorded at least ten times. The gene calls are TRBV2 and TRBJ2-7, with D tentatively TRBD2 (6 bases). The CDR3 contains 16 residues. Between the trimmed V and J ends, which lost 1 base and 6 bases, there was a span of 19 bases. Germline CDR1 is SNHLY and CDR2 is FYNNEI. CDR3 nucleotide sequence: TGTGCCAGCAGTGAAGGTGGTTGGGGGGAGGAGAGCGAGCAGTACTTC. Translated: CASSEGGWGEESEQYF.

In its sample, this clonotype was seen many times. CDR3 residues: CSARDEKREDFYNEQFF. The CDR3 region has the DNA TGCAGTGCTAGAGACGAAAAGCGGGAGGACTTTTACAATGAGCAGTTCTTC. The chain links TRBV20-1 to TRBJ2-1; 9 positions agree with TRBD2. Germline V gene data show CDR1 as DFQATT and CDR2 as SNEGSKA (reference sequence). V lost 0 bases and J lost 4; bases outside the gene matches: 10. The CDR3 totals 17 residues.

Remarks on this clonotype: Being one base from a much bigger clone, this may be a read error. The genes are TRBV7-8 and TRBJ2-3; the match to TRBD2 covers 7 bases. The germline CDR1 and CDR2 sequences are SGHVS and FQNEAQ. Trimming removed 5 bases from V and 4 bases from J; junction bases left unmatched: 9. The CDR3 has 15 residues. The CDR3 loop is CASSPWGGRPDTQYF. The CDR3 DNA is TGTGCCAGCAGCCCCTGGGGCGGGAGACCAGATACGCAGTATTTT.

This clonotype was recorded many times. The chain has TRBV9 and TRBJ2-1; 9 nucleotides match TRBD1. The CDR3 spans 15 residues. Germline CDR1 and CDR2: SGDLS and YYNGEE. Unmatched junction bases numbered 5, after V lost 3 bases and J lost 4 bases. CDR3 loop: CASSEGTGSYNEQFF. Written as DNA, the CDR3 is TGTGCCAGCAGCGAGGGGACAGGGAGTTACAATGAGCAGTTCTTC.